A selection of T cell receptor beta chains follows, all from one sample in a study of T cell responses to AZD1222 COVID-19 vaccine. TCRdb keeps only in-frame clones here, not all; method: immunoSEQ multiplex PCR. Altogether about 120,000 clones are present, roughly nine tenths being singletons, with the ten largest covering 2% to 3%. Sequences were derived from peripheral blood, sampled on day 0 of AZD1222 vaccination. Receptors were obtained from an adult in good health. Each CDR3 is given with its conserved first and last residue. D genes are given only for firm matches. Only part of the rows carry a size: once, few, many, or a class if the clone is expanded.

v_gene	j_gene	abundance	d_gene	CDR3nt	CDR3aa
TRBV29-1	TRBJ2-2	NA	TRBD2	TGCAGCGTCCGCCGCGGTGGGACTAGGAACACCGGGGAGCTGTTTTTT	CSVRRGGTRNTGELFF
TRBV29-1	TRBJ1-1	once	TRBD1	TGCAGCGCCGAGGACAGGGCCATGAACACTGAAGCTTTCTTT	CSAEDRAMNTEAFF
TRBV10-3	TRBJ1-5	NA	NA	TGTGCCATATGGGCAGGCTTCAATCAGCCCCAGCATTTT	CAIWAGFNQPQHF
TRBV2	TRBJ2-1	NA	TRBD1	TGTGCCAGCAGTTCGGACAGGGGGTCCTACAATGAGCAGTTCTTC	CASSSDRGSYNEQFF
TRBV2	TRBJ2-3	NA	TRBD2	TGTGCCAGCAGCCTAGGACTAGCGGGAGTGTTTTTT	CASSLGLAGVFF
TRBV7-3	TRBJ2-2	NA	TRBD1	TGTGCCAGCAGCGCGACAGGGGGGAACACCGGGGAGCTGTTTTTT	CASSATGGNTGELFF
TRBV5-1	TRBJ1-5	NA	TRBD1	TGCGCCAGCAGCTCGACAGGGGGCGGGGGTCAGCCCCAGCATTTT	CASSSTGGGGQPQHF
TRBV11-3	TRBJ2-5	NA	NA	TGTGCCAGCAGCCGGACAACAAAAGAGACCCAGTACTTC	CASSRTTKETQYF
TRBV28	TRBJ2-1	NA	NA	TGTGCCAGCAGTTTAGGAAAACCCACGAGGGAGCAGTTCTTC	CASSLGKPTREQFF
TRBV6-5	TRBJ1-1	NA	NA	TGTGCCAGCAGTTACCTCAGGGGTGGTACTGAAGCTTTCTTT	CASSYLRGGTEAFF
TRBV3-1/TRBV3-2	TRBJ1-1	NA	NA	TGTGCCAGCAGCCAAGGACAGGTCAAAGCTTTCTTT	CASSQGQVKAFF
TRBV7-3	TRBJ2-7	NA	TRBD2	TGTGCCAGCAGCTGGGTAGCGGGAGGGCCAGCCGAGCAGTACTTC	CASSWVAGGPAEQYF
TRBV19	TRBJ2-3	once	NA	TGTGCCAGTAGTACCCTCCGGGCAGCAGGTACGCAGTATTTT	CASSTLRAAGTQYF
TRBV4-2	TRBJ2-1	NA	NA	TGTGCCAGCGGCGGGACTTCCGGCAATGAGCAGTTCTTC	CASGGTSGNEQFF
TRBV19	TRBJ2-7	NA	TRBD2	TGTGCCAGTACCTCTCCTCGGGGAGGGGTCTACGAGCAGTACTTC	CASTSPRGGVYEQYF
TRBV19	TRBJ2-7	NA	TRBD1	TGTGCCAGTAGTAGACCGGGACAGCCCCGGCAGCAGTACTTC	CASSRPGQPRQQYF
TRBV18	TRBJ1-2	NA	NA	TGTGCCAGCTCACCCCCGGTTGCCTATGGCTACACCTTC	CASSPPVAYGYTF
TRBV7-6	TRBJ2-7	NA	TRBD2	TGTGCCAGCAGCTTAGTCGGGGGGGCGACTGACTACGAGCAGTACTTC	CASSLVGGATDYEQYF
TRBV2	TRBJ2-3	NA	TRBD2	TGTGCCAGCAGTGAAGAAGGGACTAATCTTGGGAGGTCCACAGATACGCAGTATTTT	CASSEEGTNLGRSTDTQYF
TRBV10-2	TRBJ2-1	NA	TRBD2	TGCGCCAGCAGTGAGTCTCTAGCGGGGATCAACAATGAGCAGTTCTTC	CASSESLAGINNEQFF
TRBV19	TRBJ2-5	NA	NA	TGTGCCAGTAGTCCTGGGGGGGGCGCAGAGACCCAGTACTTC	CASSPGGGAETQYF
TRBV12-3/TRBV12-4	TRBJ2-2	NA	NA	TGTGCCAGCAGCCTGAGTCCCGGGGAGCTGTTTTTT	CASSLSPGELFF
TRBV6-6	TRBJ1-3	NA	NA	TGTGCCAGCAGTTACGGGCAGGGTGGAAACACCATATATTTT	CASSYGQGGNTIYF
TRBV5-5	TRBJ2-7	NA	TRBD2	TGTGCCAGCAGCCCTAGACTAGCGGGAGAGGACGAGCAGTACTTC	CASSPRLAGEDEQYF
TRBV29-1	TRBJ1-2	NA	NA	TGCAGCGTTGAAGGGCAGGGCTCCTATGGCTACACCTTC	CSVEGQGSYGYTF
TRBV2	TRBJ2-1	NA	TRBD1	TGTGCCAGCAGTGGGGGTAGACAGGGAGAGGCGGGTGAGCAGTTCTTC	CASSGGRQGEAGEQFF